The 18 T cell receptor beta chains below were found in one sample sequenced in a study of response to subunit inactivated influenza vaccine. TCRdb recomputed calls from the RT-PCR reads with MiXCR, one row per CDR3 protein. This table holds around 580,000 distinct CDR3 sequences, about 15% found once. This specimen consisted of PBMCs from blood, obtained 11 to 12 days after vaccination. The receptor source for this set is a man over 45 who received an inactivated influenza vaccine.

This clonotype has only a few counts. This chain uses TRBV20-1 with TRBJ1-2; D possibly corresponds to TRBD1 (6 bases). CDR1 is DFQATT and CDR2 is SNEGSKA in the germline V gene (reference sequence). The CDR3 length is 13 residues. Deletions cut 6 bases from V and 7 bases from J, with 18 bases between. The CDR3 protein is CSARRVGASGYTF. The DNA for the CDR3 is TGCAGTGCCCGAAGGGTGGGGGCCTCTGGCTACACCTTC.

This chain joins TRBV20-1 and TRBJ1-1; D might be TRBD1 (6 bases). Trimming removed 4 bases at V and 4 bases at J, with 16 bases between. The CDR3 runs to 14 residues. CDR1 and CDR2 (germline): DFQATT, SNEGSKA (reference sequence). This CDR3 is CSANIQGIGTEAFF. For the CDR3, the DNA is TGCAGTGCTAACATCCAGGGGATTGGCACTGAAGCTTTCTTT.

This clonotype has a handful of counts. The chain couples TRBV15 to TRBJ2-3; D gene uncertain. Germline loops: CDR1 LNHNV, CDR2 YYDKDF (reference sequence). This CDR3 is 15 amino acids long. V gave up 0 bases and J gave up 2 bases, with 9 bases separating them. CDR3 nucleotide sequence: TGTGCCACCAGCAGAGAGGGTACCAACACAGATACGCAGTATTTT. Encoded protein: CATSREGTNTDTQYF.

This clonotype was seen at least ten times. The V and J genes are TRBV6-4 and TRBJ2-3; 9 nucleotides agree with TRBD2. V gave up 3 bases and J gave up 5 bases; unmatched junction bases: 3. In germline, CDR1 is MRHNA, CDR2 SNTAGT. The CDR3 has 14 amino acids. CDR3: CASSEGGRGDTQYF. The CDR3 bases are TGTGCCAGCAGTGAAGGCGGGAGGGGAGATACGCAGTATTTT.

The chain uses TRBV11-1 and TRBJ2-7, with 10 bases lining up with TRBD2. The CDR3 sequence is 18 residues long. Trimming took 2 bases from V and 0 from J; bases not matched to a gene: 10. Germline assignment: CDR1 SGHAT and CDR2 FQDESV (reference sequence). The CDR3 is CASSLRGLAEGSSYEQYF. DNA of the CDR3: TGTGCCAGCAGCTTAAGAGGACTAGCGGAGGGGAGCTCCTACGAGCAGTACTTC.

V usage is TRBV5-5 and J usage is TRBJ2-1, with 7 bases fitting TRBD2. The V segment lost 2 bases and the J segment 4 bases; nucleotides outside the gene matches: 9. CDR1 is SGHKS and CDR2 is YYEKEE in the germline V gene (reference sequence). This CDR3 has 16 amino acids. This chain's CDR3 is CASSFTALGGYNEQFF. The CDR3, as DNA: TGTGCCAGCAGCTTTACGGCCTTGGGGGGGTACAATGAGCAGTTCTTC.

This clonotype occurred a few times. Here the CDR3 reads CASSRGLVQGTDTQYF. CDR3 nucleotides: TGTGCCAGCAGCCGTGGGTTGGTGCAGGGCACAGATACGCAGTATTTT. The chain employs TRBV7-2 and TRBJ2-3; no clear D. V was cut by 5 bases and J by 1 base, with 16 bases left in between. The CDR3 runs to 16 residues. Germline V lookup: CDR1 SGHTA, CDR2 FQGNSA.

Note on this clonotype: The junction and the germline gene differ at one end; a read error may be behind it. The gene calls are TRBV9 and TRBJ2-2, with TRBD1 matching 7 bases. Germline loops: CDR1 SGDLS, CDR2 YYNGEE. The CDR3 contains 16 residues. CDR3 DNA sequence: TGTGCCAGCAGCGACGACAGGGAGAGTATCACCCGGGAGCTGTTTTTT. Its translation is CASSDDRESITRELFF.

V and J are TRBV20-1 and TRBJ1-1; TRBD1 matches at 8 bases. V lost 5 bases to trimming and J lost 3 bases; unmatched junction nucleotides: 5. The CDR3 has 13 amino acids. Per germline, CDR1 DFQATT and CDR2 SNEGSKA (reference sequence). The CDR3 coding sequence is TGCAGTGCTGGGGACAGGATTTACACTGAAGCTTTCTTT. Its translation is CSAGDRIYTEAFF.

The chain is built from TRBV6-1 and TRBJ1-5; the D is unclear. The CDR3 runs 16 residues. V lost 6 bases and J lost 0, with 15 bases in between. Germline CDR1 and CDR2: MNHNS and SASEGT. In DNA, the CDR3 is TGTGCCAGCAGCGGACGGATAACTTATAGCAATCAGCCCCAGCATTTT. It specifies CASSGRITYSNQPQHF.

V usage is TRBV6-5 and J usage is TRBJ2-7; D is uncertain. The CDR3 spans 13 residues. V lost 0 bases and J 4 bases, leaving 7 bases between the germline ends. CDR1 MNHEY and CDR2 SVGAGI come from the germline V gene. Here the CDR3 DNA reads TGTGCCAGCAGTTACTCGAAACCTTACGAGCAGTACTTC. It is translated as CASSYSKPYEQYF.

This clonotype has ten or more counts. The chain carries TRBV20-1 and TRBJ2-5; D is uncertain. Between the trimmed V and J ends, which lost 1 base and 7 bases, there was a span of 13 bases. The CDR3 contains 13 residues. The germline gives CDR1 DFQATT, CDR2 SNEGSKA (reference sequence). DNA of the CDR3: TGCAGTGCTAGAGGCCGGGCCCTCGCGACCCAGTACTTC. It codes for CSARGRALATQYF.

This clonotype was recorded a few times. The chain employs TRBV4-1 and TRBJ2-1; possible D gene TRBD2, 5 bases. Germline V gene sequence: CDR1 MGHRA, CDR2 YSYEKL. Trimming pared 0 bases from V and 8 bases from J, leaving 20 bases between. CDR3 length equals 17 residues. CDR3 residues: CASSQDRTSIRKDEQFF. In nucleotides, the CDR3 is TGCGCCAGCAGCCAAGACCGTACTAGTATCCGCAAGGATGAGCAGTTCTTC.

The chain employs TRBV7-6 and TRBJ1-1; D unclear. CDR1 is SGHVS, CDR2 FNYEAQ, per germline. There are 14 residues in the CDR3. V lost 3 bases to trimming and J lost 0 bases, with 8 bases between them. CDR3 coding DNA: TGTGCCAGCAGCTTTATGGGTGTGAACACTGAAGCTTTCTTT. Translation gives CASSFMGVNTEAFF.

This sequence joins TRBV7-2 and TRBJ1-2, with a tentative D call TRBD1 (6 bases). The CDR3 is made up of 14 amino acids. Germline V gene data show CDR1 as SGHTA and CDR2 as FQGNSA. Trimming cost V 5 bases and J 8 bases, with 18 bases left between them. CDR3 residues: CASSQGSGREGYTF. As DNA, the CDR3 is TGTGCCAGCAGCCAGGGGTCGGGGAGGGAAGGCTACACCTTC.

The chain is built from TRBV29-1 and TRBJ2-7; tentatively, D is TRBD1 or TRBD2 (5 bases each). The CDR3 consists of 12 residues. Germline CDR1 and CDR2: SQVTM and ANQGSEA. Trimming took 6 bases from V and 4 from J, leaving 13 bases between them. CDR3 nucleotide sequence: TGCAGCGTCAAGCTGGGACCTTACGAGCAGTACTTC. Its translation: CSVKLGPYEQYF.

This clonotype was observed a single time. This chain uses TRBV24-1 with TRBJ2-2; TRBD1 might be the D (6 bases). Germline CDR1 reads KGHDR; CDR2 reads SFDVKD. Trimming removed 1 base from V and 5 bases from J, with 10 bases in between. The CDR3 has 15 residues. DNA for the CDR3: TGTGCCACCAGTGATTTATATCAGGGGACCGGGGAGCTGTTTTTT. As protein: CATSDLYQGTGELFF.

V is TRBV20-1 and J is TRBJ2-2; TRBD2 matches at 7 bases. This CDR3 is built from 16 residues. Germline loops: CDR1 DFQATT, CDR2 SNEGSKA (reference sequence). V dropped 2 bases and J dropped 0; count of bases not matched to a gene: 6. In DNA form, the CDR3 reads TGCAGTGCTAGATTAGCGGGTTTAACGAACACCGGGGAGCTGTTTTTT. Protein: CSARLAGLTNTGELFF.